This T cell receptor beta chain was identified during a study of blood T cell repertoires in COVID-19. In the study overall: Samples came from the United States, Italy and Spain, spanning acute and convalescent COVID-19. T cells, B-cell-depleted T cells, or PBMCs provided the cDNA or gDNA that served as material.

Per the original data handling: Cell counts per sample came from amplifying reference gene primers. Assay: immunoSEQ multiplex PCR; the TCRdb copy retains only in-frame clones and omits some. The V and J calls and clone size were taken over from that table, and D and trimming were inferred from the DNA. The repertoire holds about 480,000 clones, with more than 75% as singletons. Germline V gene sequence: CDR1 LNHNV, CDR2 YYDKDF (reference sequence). The CDR3 spans 18 residues. The V gene lost 0 bases and the J gene lost 4 bases, with 19 bases spanning the gap. Participants were placed into cohorts based on the clinical history they reported.

The chain has TRBV15 and TRBJ1-3; D not resolved. Input material: PBMCs or T cells enriched from blood (not recorded which). The sequence derives from a woman aged 40 to 55 who had recovered from COVID-19. CDR3 sequence (DNA): TGTGCCACCAGCAGAGATGGCCCACAGCTCTATGGAGGAAACACCATATATTTT. This sequence encodes CATSRDGPQLYGGNTIYF. Based on the CDR3 plus reference TRBV15 and TRBJ1-3, the full variable domain is DAMVIQNPRYQVTQFGKPVTLSCSQTLNHNVMYWYQQKSSQAPKLLFHYYDKDFNNEADTPDNFQSRRPNTSFCFLDIRSPGLGDTAMYLCATSRDGPQLYGGNTIYFGEGSWLTVV.